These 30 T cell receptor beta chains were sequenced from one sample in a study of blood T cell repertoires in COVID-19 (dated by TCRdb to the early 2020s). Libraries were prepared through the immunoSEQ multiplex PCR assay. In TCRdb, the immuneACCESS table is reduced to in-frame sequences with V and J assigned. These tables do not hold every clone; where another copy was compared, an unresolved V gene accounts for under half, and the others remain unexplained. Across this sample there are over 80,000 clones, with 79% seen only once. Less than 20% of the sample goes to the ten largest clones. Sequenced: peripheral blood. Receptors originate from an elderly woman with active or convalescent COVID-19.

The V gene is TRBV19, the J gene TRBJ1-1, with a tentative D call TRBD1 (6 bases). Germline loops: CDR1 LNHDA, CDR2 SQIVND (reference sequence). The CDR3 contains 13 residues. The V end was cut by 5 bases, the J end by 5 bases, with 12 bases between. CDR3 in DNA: TGTGCCAGTAGTGACATAGGGGGAACTGAAGCTTTCTTT. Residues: CASSDIGGTEAFF. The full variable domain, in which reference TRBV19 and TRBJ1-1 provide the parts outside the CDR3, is DGGITQSPKYLFRKEGQNVTLSCEQNLNHDAMYWYRQDPGQGLRLIYYSQIVNDFQKGDIAEGYSVSREKKESFPLTVTSAQKNPTAFYLCASSDIGGTEAFFGQGTRLTVV.

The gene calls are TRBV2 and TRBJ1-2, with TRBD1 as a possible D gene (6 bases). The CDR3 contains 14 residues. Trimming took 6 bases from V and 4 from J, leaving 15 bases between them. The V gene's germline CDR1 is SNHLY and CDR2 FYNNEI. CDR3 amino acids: CASSSGGLSYGYTF. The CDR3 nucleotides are TGTGCCAGCAGCTCTGGGGGCCTCTCCTATGGCTACACCTTC.

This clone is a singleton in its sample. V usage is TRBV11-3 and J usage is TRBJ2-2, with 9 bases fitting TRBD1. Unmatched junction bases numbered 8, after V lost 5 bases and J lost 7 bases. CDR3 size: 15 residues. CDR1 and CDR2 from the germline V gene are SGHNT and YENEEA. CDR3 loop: CASSRGQGDIGELFF. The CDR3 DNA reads TGTGCCAGCAGCCGGGGACAGGGAGACATCGGGGAGCTGTTTTTT.

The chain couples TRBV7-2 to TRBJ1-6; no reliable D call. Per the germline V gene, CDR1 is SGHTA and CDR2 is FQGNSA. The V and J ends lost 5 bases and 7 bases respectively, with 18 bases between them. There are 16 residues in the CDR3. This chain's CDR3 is CASSLNPGKLNSPLHF. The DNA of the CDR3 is TGTGCCAGCAGCCTAAACCCGGGTAAACTGAATTCACCCCTCCACTTT.

The CDR3 DNA reads as TGTGCCAGCAGCGACATGGGACAGGGCCATCAGCCCCAGCATTTT. It specifies CASSDMGQGHQPQHF. The chain joins TRBV5-6 to TRBJ1-5; the match to TRBD1 covers 9 bases. Germline V gives CDR1 SGHDT, CDR2 YYEEEE. CDR3 length: 15 residues. The ends lost 4 bases at V and 5 bases at J; junction bases unmatched: 7.

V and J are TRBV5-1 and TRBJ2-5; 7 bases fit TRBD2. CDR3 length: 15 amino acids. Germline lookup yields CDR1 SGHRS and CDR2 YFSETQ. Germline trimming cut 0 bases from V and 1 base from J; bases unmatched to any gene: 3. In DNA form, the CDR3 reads TGCGCCAGCAGCTTGGACGGGAGGTTCCAAGAGACCCAGTACTTC. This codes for CASSLDGRFQETQYF.

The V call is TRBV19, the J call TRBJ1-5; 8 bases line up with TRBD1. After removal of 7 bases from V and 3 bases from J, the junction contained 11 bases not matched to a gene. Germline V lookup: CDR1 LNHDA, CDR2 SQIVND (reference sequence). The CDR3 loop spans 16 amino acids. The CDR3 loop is CASTSTPGQVNQPQHF. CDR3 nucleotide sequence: TGTGCCAGTACCTCAACTCCGGGACAGGTCAATCAGCCCCAGCATTTT.

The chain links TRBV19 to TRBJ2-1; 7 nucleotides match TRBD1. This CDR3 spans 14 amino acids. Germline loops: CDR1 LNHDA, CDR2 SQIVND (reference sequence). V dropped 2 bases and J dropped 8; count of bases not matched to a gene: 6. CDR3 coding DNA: TGTGCCAGTAGTATATTTACAGGGGTGGATGAGCAGTTCTTC. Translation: CASSIFTGVDEQFF.

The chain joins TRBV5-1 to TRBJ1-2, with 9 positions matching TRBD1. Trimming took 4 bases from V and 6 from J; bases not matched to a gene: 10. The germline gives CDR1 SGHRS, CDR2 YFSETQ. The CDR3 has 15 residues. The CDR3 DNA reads TGCGCCAGCAGCGTGACCGGGACAGGGTTTGATGGCTACACCTTC. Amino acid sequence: CASSVTGTGFDGYTF.

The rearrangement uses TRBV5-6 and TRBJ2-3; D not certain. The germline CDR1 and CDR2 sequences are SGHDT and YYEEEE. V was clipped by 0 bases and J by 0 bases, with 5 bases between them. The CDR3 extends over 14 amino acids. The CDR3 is CASSLVQSTDTQYF. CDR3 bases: TGTGCCAGCAGCTTGGTACAGAGCACAGATACGCAGTATTTT.

The chain's CDR3 is CAQKGGPGTGELFF. CDR3 nucleotides: TGTGCCCAAAAGGGGGGGCCGGGCACCGGGGAGCTGTTTTTT. The gene calls are TRBV30 and TRBJ2-2, with a tentative D call TRBD2 (7 bases). V was trimmed by 8 bases and J by 4 bases, leaving 17 bases between them. Germline CDR1 GTSNPN, CDR2 SVGIG (reference sequence). The CDR3 loop spans 14 amino acids.

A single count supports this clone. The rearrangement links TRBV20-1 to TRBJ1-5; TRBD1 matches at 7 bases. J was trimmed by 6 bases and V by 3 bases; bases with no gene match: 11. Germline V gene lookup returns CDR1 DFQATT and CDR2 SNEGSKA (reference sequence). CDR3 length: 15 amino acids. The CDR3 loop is CSASTGQMGFQPQHF. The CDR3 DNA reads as TGCAGTGCTAGTACGGGACAGATGGGTTTTCAGCCCCAGCATTTT.

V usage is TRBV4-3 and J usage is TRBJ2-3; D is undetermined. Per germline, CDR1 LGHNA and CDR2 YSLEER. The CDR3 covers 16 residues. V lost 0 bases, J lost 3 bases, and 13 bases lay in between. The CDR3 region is CASSQDPSSVTDTQYF. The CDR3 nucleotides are TGCGCCAGCAGCCAAGACCCATCGTCAGTAACAGATACGCAGTATTTT.

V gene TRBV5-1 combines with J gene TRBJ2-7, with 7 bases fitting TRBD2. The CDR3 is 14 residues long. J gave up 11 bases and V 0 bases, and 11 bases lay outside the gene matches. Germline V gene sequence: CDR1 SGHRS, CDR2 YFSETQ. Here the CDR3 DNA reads TGCGCCAGCAGCTTGGCCGGGAGGCCCGAGGGGAAGTACTTC. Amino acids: CASSLAGRPEGKYF.

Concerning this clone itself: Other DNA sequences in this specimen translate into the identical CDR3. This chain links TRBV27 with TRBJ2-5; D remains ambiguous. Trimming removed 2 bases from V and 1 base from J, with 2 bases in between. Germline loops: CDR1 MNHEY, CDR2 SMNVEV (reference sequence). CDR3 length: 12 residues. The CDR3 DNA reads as TGTGCCAGCAGTTTACTCCAAGAGACCCAGTACTTC. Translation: CASSLLQETQYF.

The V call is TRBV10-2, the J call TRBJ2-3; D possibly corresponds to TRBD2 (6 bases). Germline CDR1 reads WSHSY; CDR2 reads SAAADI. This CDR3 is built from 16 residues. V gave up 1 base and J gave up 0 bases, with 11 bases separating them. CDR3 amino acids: CASSELGGTSTDTQYF. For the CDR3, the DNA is TGCGCCAGCAGTGAGTTGGGCGGGACTAGCACAGATACGCAGTATTTT.

The CDR3 bases are TGCAGTGCTAGTGTCCCCTTAGGAAGGGGTGCCCCCTACGAGCAGTACTTC. It specifies CSASVPLGRGAPYEQYF. The J gene is TRBJ2-7, the V gene TRBV20-1; D perhaps matches TRBD1 (5 bases). The length of the CDR3 is 17 residues. With 3 bases removed from V and 2 bases from J, the gap between germline ends came to 23 bases. Germline CDR1 is DFQATT and CDR2 is SNEGSKA (reference sequence).

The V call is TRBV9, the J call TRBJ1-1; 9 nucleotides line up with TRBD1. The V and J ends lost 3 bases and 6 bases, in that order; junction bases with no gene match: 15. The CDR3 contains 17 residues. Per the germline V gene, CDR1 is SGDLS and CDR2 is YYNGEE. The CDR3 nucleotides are TGTGCCAGCAGCGCAACCCGGGACAGGGTCCAGAGAGCTGAAGCTTTCTTT. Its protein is CASSATRDRVQRAEAFF.

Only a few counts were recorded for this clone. The CDR3 here is CASSVAGSRGETQYF. The CDR3 DNA sequence: TGTGCCAGCAGCGTAGCGGGATCCAGGGGAGAGACCCAGTACTTC. The chain employs TRBV9 and TRBJ2-5; tentative D call: TRBD1 (6 bases). This CDR3 has 15 amino acids. Trimming took off 0 bases at V and 4 bases at J, with 13 bases between the two ends. Per the germline V gene, CDR1 is SGDLS and CDR2 is YYNGEE.

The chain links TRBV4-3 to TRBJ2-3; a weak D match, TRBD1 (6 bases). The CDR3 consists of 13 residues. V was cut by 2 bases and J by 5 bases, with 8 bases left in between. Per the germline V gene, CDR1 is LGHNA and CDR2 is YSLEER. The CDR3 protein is CASSQQGLDTQYF. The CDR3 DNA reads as TGCGCCAGCAGCCAACAGGGGTTAGATACGCAGTATTTT.

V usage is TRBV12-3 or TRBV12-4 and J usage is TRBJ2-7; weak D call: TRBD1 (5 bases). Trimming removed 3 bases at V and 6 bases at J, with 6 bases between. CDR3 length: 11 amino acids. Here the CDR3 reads CASSFRVEQYF. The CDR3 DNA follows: TGTGCCAGCAGTTTCAGGGTCGAGCAGTACTTC.

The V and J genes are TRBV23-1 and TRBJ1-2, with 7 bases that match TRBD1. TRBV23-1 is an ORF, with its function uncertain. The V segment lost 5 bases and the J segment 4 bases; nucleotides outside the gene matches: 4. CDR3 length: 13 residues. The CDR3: CASSCDRVYGYTF. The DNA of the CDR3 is TGCGCCAGCAGTTGCGACAGGGTCTATGGCTACACCTTC.

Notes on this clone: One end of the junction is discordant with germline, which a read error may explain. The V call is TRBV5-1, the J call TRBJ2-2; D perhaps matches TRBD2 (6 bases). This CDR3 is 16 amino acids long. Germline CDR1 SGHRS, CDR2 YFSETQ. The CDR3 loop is CASSSGVSADTGELFF. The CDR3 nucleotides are TGTGCCAGCAGCTCGGGGGTGTCGGCGGACACCGGGGAGCTGTTTTTT.

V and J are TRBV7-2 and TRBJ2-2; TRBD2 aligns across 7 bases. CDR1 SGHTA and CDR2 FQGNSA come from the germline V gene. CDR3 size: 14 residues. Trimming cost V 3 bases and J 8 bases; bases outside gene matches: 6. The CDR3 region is CASSLEGGQGELFF. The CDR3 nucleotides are TGTGCCAGCAGCTTGGAGGGAGGGCAGGGGGAGCTGTTTTTT.

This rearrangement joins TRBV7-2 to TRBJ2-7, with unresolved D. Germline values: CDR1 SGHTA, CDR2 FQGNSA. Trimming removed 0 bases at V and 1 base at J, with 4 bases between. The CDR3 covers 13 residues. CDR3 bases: TGTGCCAGCAGCTTAGCGTCATCCTACGAGCAGTACTTC. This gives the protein CASSLASSYEQYF.

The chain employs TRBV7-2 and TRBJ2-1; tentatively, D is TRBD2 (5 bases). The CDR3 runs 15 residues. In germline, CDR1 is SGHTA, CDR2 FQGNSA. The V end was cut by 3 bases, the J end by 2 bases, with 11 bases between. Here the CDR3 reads CASSFRGSTYNEQFF. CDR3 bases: TGTGCCAGCAGCTTTCGAGGGAGTACCTACAATGAGCAGTTCTTC.

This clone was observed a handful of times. CDR3 loop: CASRSGTSGPYEQYF. CDR3 in DNA: TGTGCCAGCAGATCCGGGACTAGCGGACCCTACGAGCAGTACTTC. This chain joins TRBV6-8 and TRBJ2-7, with 11 bases identical to TRBD2. The germline V gene encodes CDR1 MNHGY and CDR2 SAAAGT. CDR3 length: 15 amino acids. V lost 6 bases, J lost 2 bases, and 6 bases stayed unmatched.

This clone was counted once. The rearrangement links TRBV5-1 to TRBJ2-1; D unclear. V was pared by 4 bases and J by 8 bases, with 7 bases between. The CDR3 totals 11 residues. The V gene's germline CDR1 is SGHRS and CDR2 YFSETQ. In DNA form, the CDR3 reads TGCGCCAGCAGCCCCAACTATGAGCAGTTCTTC. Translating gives CASSPNYEQFF.

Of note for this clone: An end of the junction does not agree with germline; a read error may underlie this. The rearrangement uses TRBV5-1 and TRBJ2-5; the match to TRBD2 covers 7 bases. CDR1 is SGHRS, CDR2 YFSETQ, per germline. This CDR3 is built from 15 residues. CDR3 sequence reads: CASSLDFRGEETQYF. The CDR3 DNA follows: TGTGCCAGCAGCTTGGACTTCCGGGGGGAAGAGACCCAGTACTTC.

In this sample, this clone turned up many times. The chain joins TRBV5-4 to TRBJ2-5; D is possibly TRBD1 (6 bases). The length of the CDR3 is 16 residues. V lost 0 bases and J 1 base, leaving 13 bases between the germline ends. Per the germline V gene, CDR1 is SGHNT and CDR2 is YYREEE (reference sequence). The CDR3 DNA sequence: TGTGCCAGCAGCTTGGGGGGGTCAGGGGCCCAAGAGACCCAGTACTTC. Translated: CASSLGGSGAQETQYF.